Presented here are 4 T cell receptor beta chains from one specimen sequenced in a study of OX40 agonist ivuxolimab in advanced cancers. Method: immunoSEQ multiplex PCR; TCRdb's copy keeps in-frame clones and lacks some. The profile covers 75,000 to 100,000 clones, with about four fifths appearing a single time and approximately 6.3% taken by the ten largest. The starting material was CD4+ or CD8+ T cells sorted from blood, obtained in a trial of the OX40 agonist ivuxolimab. The receptors stem from an adult with an advanced solid tumor such as melanoma, head and neck, liver or kidney cancer.

The J gene is TRBJ2-1, the V gene TRBV7-2; TRBD2 matches 7 bases. The CDR3 has 16 residues. Looked up from germline, CDR1 is SGHTA and CDR2 is FQGNSA. V dropped 6 bases and J dropped 3; count of bases not matched to a gene: 11. The CDR3 region is CASSPRAGEGYNEQFF. The CDR3 DNA follows: TGTGCCAGCAGTCCAAGGGCGGGGGAAGGCTACAATGAGCAGTTCTTC.

V and J are TRBV7-2 and TRBJ2-7; tentatively, D is TRBD1 (6 bases). The CDR3 consists of 14 residues. The V gene's germline CDR1 is SGHTA and CDR2 FQGNSA. The germline V and J ends were trimmed by 5 bases and 3 bases, with 14 bases remaining between them. The CDR3 DNA follows: TGTGCCAGCAGCACACAGGGTTCTCGCTACGAGCAGTACTTC. It encodes CASSTQGSRYEQYF. The whole variable domain, filled in from reference TRBV7-2 and TRBJ2-7, reads GAGVSQSPSNKVTEKGKDVELRCDPISGHTALYWYRQSLGQGLEFLIYFQGNSAPDKSGLPSDRFSAERTGGSVSTLTIQRTQQEDSAVYLCASSTQGSRYEQYFGPGTRLTVT.

This clone was counted once. V is TRBV9 and J is TRBJ2-7, with D possibly being TRBD1 (7 bases). Germline CDR1 SGDLS, CDR2 YYNGEE. V lost 4 bases, J lost 7 bases, and 15 bases lay in between. The CDR3 is 13 amino acids. The CDR3 nucleotides are TGTGCCAGCAGCCCCATACAGGGGAGGGAGCAGTACTTC. Protein sequence: CASSPIQGREQYF.

The V gene is TRBV28, the J gene TRBJ1-5, with D perhaps matching TRBD1 (6 bases). The germline V gene encodes CDR1 MDHEN and CDR2 SYDVKM. The CDR3 consists of 16 residues. The V gene lost 6 bases and the J gene lost 3 bases, with 18 bases spanning the gap. CDR3 residues: CASSPGAGMNNQPQHF. The CDR3 nucleotides are TGTGCCAGCAGCCCGGGGGCGGGTATGAACAATCAGCCCCAGCATTTT.